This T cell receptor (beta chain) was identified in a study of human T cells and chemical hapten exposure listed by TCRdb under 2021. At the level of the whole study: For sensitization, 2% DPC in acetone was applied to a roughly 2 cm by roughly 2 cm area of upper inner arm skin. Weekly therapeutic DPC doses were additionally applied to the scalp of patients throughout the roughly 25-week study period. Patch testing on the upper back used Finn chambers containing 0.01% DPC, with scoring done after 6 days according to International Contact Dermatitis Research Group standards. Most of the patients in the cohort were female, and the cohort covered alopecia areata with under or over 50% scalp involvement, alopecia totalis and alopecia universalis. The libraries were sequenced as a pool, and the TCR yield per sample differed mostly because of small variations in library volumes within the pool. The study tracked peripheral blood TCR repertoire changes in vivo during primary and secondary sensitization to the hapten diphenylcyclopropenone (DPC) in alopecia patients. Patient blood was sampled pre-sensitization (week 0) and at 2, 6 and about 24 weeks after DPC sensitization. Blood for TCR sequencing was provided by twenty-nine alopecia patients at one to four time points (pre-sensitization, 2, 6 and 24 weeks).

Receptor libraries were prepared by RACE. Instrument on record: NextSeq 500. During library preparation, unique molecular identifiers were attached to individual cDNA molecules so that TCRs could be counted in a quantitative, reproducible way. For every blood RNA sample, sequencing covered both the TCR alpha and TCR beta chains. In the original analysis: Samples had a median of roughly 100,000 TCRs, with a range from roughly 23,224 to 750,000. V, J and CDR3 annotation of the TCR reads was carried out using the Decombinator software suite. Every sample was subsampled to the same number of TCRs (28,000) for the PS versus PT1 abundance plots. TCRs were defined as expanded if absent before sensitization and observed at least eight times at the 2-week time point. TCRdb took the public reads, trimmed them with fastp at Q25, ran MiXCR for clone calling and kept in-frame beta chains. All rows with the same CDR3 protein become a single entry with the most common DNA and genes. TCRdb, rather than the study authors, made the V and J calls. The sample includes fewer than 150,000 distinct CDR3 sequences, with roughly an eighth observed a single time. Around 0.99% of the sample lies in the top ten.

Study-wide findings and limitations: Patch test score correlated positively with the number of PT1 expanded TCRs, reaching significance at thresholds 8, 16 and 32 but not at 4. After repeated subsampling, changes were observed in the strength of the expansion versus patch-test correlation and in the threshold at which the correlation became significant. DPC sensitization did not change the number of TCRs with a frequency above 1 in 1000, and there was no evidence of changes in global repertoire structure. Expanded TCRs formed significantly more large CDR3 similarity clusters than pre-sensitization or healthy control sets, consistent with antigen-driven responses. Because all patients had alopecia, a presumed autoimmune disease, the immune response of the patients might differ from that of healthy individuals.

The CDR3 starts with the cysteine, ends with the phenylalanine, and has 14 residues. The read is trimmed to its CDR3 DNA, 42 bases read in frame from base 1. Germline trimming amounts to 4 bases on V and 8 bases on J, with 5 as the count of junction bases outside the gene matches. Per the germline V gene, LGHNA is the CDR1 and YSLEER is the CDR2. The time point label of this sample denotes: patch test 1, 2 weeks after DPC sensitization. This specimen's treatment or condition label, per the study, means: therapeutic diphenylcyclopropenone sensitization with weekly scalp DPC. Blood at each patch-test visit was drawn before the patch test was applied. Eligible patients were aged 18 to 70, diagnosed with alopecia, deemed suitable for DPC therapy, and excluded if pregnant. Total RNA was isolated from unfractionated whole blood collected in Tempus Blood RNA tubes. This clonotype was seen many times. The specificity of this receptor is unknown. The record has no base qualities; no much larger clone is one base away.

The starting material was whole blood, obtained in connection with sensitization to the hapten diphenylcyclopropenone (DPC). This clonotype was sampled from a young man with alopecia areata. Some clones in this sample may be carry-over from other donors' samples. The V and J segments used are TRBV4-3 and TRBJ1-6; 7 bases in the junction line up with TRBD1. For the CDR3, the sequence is CASSLQGVYSPLHF. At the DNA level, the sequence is TGCGCCAGCAGCCTCCAGGGGGTATATTCACCCCTCCACTTT.